The present T cell receptor (beta chain) was sequenced within a study of blood T cells in healthy people across ages. Study-level results: Estimates of total diversity, which came from one million sequenced T cells, were considered to be underestimates. Roughly linear declines in TCR beta diversity per million T cells occurred with age.

As regards this clonotype: The antigen is unknown.

Approximately 9 milliliters was the volume of peripheral blood drawn from each donor. The V gene's germline CDR1 is DFQATT and CDR2 SNEGSKA (reference sequence). This CDR3 is 13 amino acids long. Together with a sample-barcoded 5' primer, a J-beta primer mix was included in a second PCR lasting roughly 6 to 12 cycles. In TCRdb, the 5' RACE reads were re-called with MiXCR into one record per CDR3 protein. The sample lists roughly 730,000 distinct CDR3 sequences, roughly three fifths occurring once. Material: blood. This TCR was sampled from a man in his forties in good health. The chain combines TRBV20-1 with TRBJ1-2; TRBD1 might be the D (5 bases). CDR3 region: CLAGGFSNYGYTF. The CDR3 DNA sequence: TGCCTCGCGGGGGGGTTTAGTAACTATGGCTACACCTTC.